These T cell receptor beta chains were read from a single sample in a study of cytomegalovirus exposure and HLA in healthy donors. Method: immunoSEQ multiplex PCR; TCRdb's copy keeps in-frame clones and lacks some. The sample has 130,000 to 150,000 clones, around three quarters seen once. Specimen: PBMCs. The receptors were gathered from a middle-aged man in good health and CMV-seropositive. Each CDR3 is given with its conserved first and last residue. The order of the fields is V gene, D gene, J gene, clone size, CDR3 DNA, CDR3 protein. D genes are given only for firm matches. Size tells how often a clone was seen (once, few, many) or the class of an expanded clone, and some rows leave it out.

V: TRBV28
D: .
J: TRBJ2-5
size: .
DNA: TGTGCCAGCAGTTTATGGGAAGGGGCCGGGACCCAGTACTTC
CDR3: CASSLWEGAGTQYF

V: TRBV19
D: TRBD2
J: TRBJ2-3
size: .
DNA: TGTGCCAGTAGGGCGGGAGGGCCGGCAGATACGCAGTATTTT
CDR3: CASRAGGPADTQYF

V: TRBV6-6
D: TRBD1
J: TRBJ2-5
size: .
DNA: TGTGCCAGCAGTTACAAAACGACAGGGGCCGGAGAGACCCAGTACTTC
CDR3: CASSYKTTGAGETQYF

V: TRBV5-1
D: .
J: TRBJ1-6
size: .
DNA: TGCGCCAGCAGCGCCGGGACAAGAAATTCACCCCTCCACTTT
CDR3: CASSAGTRNSPLHF

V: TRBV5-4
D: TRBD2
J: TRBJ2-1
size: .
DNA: TGTGCCAGCAGCTTGGGACCGGGAGGGCCTTCTTCTGAGCAGTTCTTC
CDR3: CASSLGPGGPSSEQFF

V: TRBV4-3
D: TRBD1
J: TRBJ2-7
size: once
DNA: TGCGCCAGCAGCCAAGAGCCTACCGGGACAGCCCATTACGAGCAGTACTTC
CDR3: CASSQEPTGTAHYEQYF

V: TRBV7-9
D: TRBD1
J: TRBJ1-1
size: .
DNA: TGTGCCAGCAGCACGACAGGGGACACGGCCACTGAAGCTTTCTTT
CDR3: CASSTTGDTATEAFF

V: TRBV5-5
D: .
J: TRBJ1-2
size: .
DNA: TGTGCCAGCAGCCCCGGGTCTAACTATGGCTACACCTTC
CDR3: CASSPGSNYGYTF

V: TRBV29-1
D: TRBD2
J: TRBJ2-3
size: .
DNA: TGCAGCGTCCTTCTAGCGGGTAGACGGGATACGCAGTATTTT
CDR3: CSVLLAGRRDTQYF

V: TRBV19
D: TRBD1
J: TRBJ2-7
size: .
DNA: TGTGCCAGTAGTATGGGACAGGGTTTCTCCGAGCAGTACTTC
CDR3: CASSMGQGFSEQYF